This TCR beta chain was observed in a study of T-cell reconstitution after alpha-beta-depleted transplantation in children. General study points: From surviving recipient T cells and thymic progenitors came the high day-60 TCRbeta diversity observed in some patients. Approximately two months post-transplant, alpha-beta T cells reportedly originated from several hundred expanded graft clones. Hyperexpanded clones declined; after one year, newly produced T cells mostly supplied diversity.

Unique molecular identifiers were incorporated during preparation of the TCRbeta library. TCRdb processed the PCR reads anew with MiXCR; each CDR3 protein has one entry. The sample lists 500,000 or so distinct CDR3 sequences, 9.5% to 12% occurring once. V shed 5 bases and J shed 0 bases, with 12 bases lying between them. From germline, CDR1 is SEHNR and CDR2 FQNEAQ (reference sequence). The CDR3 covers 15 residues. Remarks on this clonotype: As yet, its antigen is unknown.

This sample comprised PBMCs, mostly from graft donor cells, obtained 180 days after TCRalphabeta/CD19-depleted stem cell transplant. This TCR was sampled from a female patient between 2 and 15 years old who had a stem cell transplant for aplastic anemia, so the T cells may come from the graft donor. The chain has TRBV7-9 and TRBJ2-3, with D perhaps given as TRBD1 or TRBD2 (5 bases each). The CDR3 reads CASSPGRPSTDTQYF. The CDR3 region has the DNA TGTGCCAGCAGCCCGGGACGGCCTAGCACAGATACGCAGTATTTT.